Described below is a single T cell receptor beta chain sequence and its context. Its target is unknown. Evenly divided among several immunoSEQ plates was the genomic DNA of each subset. TCRdb keeps only in-frame clones here, not all; method: immunoSEQ multiplex PCR. The sample yields approximately 940,000 clones, roughly 72% seen once. The data were obtained in a study of shared clonotypes between healthy human individuals. Notes on the study in general: Apart from blood, nothing was sampled; tissue repertoires likely differ.

The CDR3 contains 17 residues. The V end was cut by 0 bases, the J end by 3 bases, with 15 bases between. Germline V gene sequence: CDR1 LGHNA, CDR2 YSLEER. This sequence joins TRBV4-3 and TRBJ2-4, with D perhaps matching TRBD1 (5 bases). The receptor's source is a man younger than 35 in good health. The sequenced sample was memory CD4+ T cells sorted from blood. Subset described: CD45RA-negative fraction. The CDR3 DNA follows: TGCGCCAGCAGCCAAGACTGGCAGGGCTTCGTCAAAAACATTCAGTACTTC. Its protein is CASSQDWQGFVKNIQYF.